This TCR beta chain emerged from a study of cytomegalovirus exposure and HLA in healthy donors. General study results and limits: TCR beta chains numbering about 160 were designated cytomegalovirus-associated. Rare sequences made up most TCRs, while some public TCRs were found in many donors.

To note about this clone: Its target is not known.

The assay was immunoSEQ multiplex PCR, and TCRdb's table has in-frame clones only and misses some. This table has more than 300,000 clones, roughly 90% appearing once. The TCR originated in a woman aged 18-30 years in good health and CMV-seronegative. Input material: PBMCs.

The CDR3 bases are TGTGCCAGCGGGGCCAGGGAAGAGCTCTCCTACGAGCAGTACTTC. Residues: CASGAREELSYEQYF. The V call is TRBV5-5, the J call TRBJ2-7; TRBD1 is a possible D gene (5 bases). Deletions cut 7 bases from V and 0 bases from J, with 17 bases between. This CDR3 is built from 15 residues. Germline-derived CDR1 and CDR2 are SGHKS and YYEKEE (reference sequence).